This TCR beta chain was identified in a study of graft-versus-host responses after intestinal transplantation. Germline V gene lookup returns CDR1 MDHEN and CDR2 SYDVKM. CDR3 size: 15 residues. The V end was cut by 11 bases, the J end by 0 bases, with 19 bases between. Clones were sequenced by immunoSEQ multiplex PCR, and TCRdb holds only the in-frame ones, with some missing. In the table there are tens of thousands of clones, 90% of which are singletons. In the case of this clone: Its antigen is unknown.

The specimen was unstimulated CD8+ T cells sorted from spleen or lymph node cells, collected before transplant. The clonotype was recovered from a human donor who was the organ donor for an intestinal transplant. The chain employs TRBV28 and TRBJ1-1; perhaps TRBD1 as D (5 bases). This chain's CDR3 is CAASLGLDMNTEAFF. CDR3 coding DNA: TGTGCCGCCTCTTTGGGGCTCGACATGAACACTGAAGCTTTCTTT.